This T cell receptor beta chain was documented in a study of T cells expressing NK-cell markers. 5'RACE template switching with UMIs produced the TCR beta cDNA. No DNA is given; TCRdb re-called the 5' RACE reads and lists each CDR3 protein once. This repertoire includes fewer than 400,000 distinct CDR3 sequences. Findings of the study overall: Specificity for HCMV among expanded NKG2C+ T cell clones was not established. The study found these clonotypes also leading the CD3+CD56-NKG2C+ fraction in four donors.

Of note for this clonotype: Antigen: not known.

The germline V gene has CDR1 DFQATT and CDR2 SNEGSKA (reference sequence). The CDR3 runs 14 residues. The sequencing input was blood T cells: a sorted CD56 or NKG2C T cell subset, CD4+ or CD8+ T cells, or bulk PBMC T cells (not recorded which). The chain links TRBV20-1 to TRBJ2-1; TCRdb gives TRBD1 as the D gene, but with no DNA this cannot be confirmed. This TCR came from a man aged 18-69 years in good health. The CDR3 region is CSARTAVGGNEQFF.